This record looks at one T cell receptor (beta chain) sequence and its context. Self-reported history from a screening survey and questionnaire set each donor's cohort. This entry comes from a study of blood T cell repertoires in COVID-19. Trimming took 2 bases from V and 7 from J, leaving 12 bases between them. The germline V gene encodes CDR1 SNHLY and CDR2 FYNNEI. The CDR3 covers 13 residues. Profiled with immunoSEQ multiplex PCR; TCRdb holds only in-frame clones, not every one. The table lists over 300,000 clones, 70% to 90% of them singletons. The sample taken for sequencing was PBMCs or T cells enriched from blood (not recorded which). The chain combines TRBV2 with TRBJ2-7; D is perhaps TRBD1 (5 bases). The sequence came from a woman aged 30 to 39 with acute COVID-19. The CDR3 spells CASSEIRAGEQYF. DNA of the CDR3: TGTGCCAGCAGTGAAATCAGGGCCGGGGAGCAGTACTTC. Full variable domain (missing parts from reference TRBV2 and TRBJ2-7): EPEVTQTPSHQVTQMGQEVILRCVPISNHLYFYWYRQILGQKVEFLVSFYNNEISEKSEIFDDQFSVERPDGSNFTLKIRSTKLEDSAMYFCASSEIRAGEQYFGPGTRLTVT.